This T cell receptor beta chain was found in a study of control samples from healthy donors and cancer patients. The V end lost 5 bases, the J end lost 4 bases, and 12 bases lay between the germline ends. The CDR3 is 15 residues long. In germline, CDR1 is SGHTA, CDR2 FQGTGA. Some clones are missing from TCRdb's copy, which holds only in-frame ones; the method was immunoSEQ multiplex PCR. The sample carries some 200,000 clones, around 92% recorded once. V is TRBV7-3 and J is TRBJ2-6; D is possibly TRBD1 (6 bases). Sequencing was carried out using blood. The clonotype was recovered from a woman younger than 45 in good health. CDR3: CASSSTGLGANVLTF. As DNA, the CDR3 is TGTGCCAGCAGCAGCACAGGGCTCGGGGCCAACGTCCTGACTTTC.